The 13 T cell receptor beta chains below were found in one sample sequenced in a study of T cell responses to AZD1222 COVID-19 vaccine. Measured with immunoSEQ multiplex PCR; TCRdb has only the in-frame clones, and not every one. The data contain 90,000 or so clones, roughly 87% of them seen just once; the ten biggest clones take up about 5.7%. Sequenced here: peripheral blood, sampled 28 days after the second AZD1222 dose. The receptors originated from an adult who received the AZD1222 COVID-19 vaccine.

This sequence joins TRBV4-1 and TRBJ2-2; no clear D gene. This CDR3 has 17 amino acids. Germline V CDR1 and CDR2: MGHRA, YSYEKL. V was pared by 0 bases and J by 0 bases, with 11 bases between. Here the CDR3 DNA reads TGCGCCAGCAGCCAAGATATCATGACCCCGAACACCGGGGAGCTGTTTTTT. It is translated as CASSQDIMTPNTGELFF.

The chain couples TRBV13 to TRBJ2-3, with a weak D call TRBD2 (6 bases). V was cut by 4 bases and J by 9 bases, with 14 bases left in between. Per germline, CDR1 PRHDT and CDR2 FYEKMQ (reference sequence). CDR3 length equals 13 residues. The CDR3 is CASSSSTGGTQYF. DNA for the CDR3: TGTGCCAGCAGCTCTTCTACCGGGGGAACGCAGTATTTT.

The chain joins TRBV6-5 to TRBJ2-7; unclear D gene. The germline CDR1 and CDR2 sequences are MNHEY and SVGAGI. The CDR3 sequence is 14 residues long. V lost 0 bases to trimming and J lost 1 base, with 7 bases between them. The CDR3 is CASSYSESSYEQYV. CDR3 DNA sequence: TGTGCCAGCAGTTACTCTGAGAGTTCCTACGAGCAGTACGTC.

The rearrangement links TRBV4-1 to TRBJ2-7, with a possible D match to TRBD1 (6 bases). The CDR3 is 15 amino acids. Germline loops: CDR1 MGHRA, CDR2 YSYEKL. V lost 4 bases to trimming and J lost 7 bases, with 20 bases between them. This chain's CDR3 is CASSRDDTGSGEQYV. The CDR3 nucleotides read TGCGCCAGCAGCCGAGATGATACAGGGTCGGGAGAGCAGTACGTC.

The chain has TRBV19 and TRBJ2-7; D possibly matches TRBD1 or TRBD2 (5 bases each). The CDR3 is 14 residues long. V was shortened by 6 bases and J by 2 bases, with 14 bases between the two germline ends. Germline V gives CDR1 LNHDA, CDR2 SQIVND (reference sequence). CDR3 bases: TGTGCCAGTAGCCTATGGGGGTCCCCCTACGAGCAGTACTTC. Its protein is CASSLWGSPYEQYF.

This clone was seen only once. V is TRBV4-1 and J is TRBJ1-4; D gene ambiguous. With 0 bases removed from V and 6 bases from J, the gap between germline ends came to 8 bases. The length of the CDR3 is 14 residues. Germline V lookup: CDR1 MGHRA, CDR2 YSYEKL. Written as DNA, the CDR3 is TGCGCCAGCAGCCAAGAATACAGCTATGAAAAACTGTTTTTT. Translation gives CASSQEYSYEKLFF.

The genes are TRBV2 and TRBJ2-7, with D maybe TRBD1 (6 bases). The germline V gene encodes CDR1 SNHLY and CDR2 FYNNEI. The CDR3 length is 13 residues. The V end lost 9 bases, the J end lost 0 bases, and 12 bases lay between the germline ends. The CDR3 loop reads CASTGLDSYEQYF. For the CDR3, the DNA is TGTGCCAGTACAGGGCTGGACTCCTACGAGCAGTACTTC.

This rearrangement joins TRBV2 to TRBJ1-3; weak D call: TRBD1 (5 bases). V lost 5 bases, J lost 4 bases, and 18 bases lay in between. CDR3 size: 16 residues. Germline CDR1 is SNHLY and CDR2 is FYNNEI. CDR3 amino acids: CASSPRFGATGNTIYF. The CDR3 DNA sequence: TGTGCCAGCAGTCCCCGTTTCGGGGCGACAGGAAACACCATATATTTT.

V is TRBV28 and J is TRBJ2-7; weak D call: TRBD1 (6 bases). V was cut by 2 bases and J by 9 bases, with 14 bases left in between. CDR3 length: 13 residues. The germline CDR1 and CDR2 sequences are MDHEN and SYDVKM. The chain's CDR3 is CASSLGDRLGQYF. The CDR3 nucleotides read TGTGCCAGCAGTTTAGGCGACAGGCTGGGGCAGTACTTC.

The chain is built from TRBV19 and TRBJ1-5, with D possibly TRBD1 on 6 matching bases. CDR1 is LNHDA and CDR2 is SQIVND in the germline V gene (reference sequence). Trimming left V 4 bases short and J 7 bases short, with 29 bases between. The CDR3 has 19 amino acids. DNA for the CDR3: TGTGCCAGTAGTACTAAAAACCCGACAAGTATCAGGGGCTGGCAGCCCCAGCATTTT. Translating gives CASSTKNPTSIRGWQPQHF.

The rearrangement joins TRBV11-2 to TRBJ2-1, with D possibly being TRBD1 (6 bases). This CDR3 spans 15 amino acids. Trimming took 4 bases from V and 2 from J, leaving 12 bases between them. CDR1 SGHAT and CDR2 FQNNGV come from the germline V gene. CDR3 loop: CASSSIQGTYNEQFF. The CDR3 DNA reads as TGTGCCAGCAGCTCAATACAGGGAACCTACAATGAGCAGTTCTTC.

V gene TRBV7-6 combines with J gene TRBJ1-3; TRBD1 might be the D (6 bases). CDR3 length: 15 amino acids. Germline assignment: CDR1 SGHVS and CDR2 FNYEAQ. V shed 1 base and J shed 1 base, with 8 bases lying between them. CDR3 loop: CASSLEGTSGNTIYF. For the CDR3, the DNA is TGTGCCAGCAGCTTAGAAGGGACATCTGGAAACACCATATATTTT.

This chain connects TRBV18 to TRBJ1-1; TRBD1 agrees at 8 bases. The CDR3 runs 14 residues. The V segment lost 2 bases and the J segment 13 bases; nucleotides outside the gene matches: 12. Germline V CDR1 and CDR2: KGHSH, LQKENI. CDR3 residues: CASSPMVTGGANFF. In DNA form, the CDR3 reads TGTGCCAGCTCACCAATGGTTACAGGGGGGGCGAATTTCTTT.